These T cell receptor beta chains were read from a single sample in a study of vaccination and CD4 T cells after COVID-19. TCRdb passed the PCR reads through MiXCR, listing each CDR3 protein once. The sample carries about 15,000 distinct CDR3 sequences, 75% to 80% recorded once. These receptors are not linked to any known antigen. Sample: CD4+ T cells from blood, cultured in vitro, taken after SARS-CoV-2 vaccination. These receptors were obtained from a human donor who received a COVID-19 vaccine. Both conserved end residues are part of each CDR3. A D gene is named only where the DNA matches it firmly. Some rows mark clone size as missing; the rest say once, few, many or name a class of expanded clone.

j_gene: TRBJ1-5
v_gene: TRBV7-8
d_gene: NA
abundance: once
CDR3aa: CASSLASNQLQHF
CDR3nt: TGTGCCAGCAGCTTAGCGAGTAACCAACTCCAGCATTTT

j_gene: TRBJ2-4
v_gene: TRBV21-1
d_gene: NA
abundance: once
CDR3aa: CASSLQSGGSTVAKNIQYF
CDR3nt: TGTGCCAGCAGCCTACAGTCTGGTGGATCGACAGTAGCCAAAAACATTCAGTACTTC

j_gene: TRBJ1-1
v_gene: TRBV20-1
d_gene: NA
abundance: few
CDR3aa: CSARDGAGDTEAFF
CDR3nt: TGCAGTGCTAGAGATGGGGCAGGGGACACTGAAGCTTTCTTT

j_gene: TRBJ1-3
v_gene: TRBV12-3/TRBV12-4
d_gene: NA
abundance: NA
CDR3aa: CASRDRGSPSGNTIYF
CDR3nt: TGTGCCAGCAGGGACCGGGGCAGCCCCTCTGGAAACACCATATATTTT

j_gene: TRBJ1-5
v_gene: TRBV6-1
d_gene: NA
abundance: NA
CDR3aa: CAISESARNQPQHF
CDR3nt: TGTGCCATCAGTGAGTCAGCCAGGAATCAGCCCCAGCATTTT

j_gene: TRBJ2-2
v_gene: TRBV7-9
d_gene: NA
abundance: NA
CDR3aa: CATLTGNIGGELFF
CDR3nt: TGTGCCACCTTAACAGGGAATATTGGCGGGGAGCTGTTTTTT

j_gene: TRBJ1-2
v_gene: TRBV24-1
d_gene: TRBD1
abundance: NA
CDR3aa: CATRDGTGDGYTF
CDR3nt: TGTGCCACCAGGGACGGAACAGGGGATGGCTACACCTTC

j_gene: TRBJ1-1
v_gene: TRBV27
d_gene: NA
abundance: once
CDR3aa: CASSLRENTEAFF
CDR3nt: TGTGCCAGCAGTTTACGGGAAAACACTGAAGCTTTCTTT

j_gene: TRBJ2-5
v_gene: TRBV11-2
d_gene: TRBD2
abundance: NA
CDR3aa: CASSPGTSGQETQYF
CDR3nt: TGTGCCAGCAGCCCCGGGACTAGCGGCCAAGAGACCCAGTACTTC

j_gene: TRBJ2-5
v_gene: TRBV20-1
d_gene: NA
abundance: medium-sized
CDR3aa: CSSRDWRKETQYF
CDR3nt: TGCAGTTCCCGGGACTGGAGAAAAGAGACCCAGTACTTC

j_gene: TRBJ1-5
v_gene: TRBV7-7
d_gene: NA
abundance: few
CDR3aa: CASSFWQVSNQPQHF
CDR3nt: TGTGCCAGCAGCTTTTGGCAGGTAAGCAATCAGCCCCAGCATTTT

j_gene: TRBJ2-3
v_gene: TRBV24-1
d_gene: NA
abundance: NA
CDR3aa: CATSDMGQVGTDTQYF
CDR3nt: TGTGCCACCAGTGACATGGGGCAGGTAGGCACAGATACGCAGTATTTT

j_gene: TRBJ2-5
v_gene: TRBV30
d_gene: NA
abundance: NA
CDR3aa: CAWSLKAPETQYF
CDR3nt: TGTGCCTGGAGTCTTAAAGCCCCGGAGACCCAGTACTTC

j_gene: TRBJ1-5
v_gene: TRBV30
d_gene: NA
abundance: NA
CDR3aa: CAWSAGIDQPQHF
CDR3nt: TGTGCCTGGAGTGCAGGGATAGATCAGCCCCAGCATTTT

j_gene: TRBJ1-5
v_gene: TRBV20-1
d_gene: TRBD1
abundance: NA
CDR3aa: CSASGRGGGNQPQHF
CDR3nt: TGCAGTGCTAGTGGCCGAGGGGGCGGCAATCAGCCCCAGCATTTT

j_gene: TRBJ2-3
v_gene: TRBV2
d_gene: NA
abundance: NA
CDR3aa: CASSGVLVTDTQYF
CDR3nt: TGTGCCAGCAGTGGGGTACTAGTAACAGATACGCAGTATTTT

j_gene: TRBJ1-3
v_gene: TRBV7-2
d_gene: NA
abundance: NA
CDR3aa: CASSLAWGGGNTIYF
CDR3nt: TGTGCCAGCAGCTTAGCTTGGGGCGGGGGAAACACCATATATTTT

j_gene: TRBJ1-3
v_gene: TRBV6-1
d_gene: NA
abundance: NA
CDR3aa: CASSTRAEHTIYF
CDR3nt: TGTGCCAGTTCGACTCGGGCGGAACACACCATATATTTT

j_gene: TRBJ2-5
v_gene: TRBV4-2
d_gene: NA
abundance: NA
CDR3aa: CASSQDEKRVGGRETQYF
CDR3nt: TGTGCCAGCAGCCAAGATGAGAAGCGCGTGGGGGGTCGGGAGACCCAGTACTTC

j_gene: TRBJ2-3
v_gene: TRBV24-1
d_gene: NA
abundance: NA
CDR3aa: CATGRHTDTQYF
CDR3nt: TGTGCCACCGGGAGGCACACAGATACGCAGTATTTT

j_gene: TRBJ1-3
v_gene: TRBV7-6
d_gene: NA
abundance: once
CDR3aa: CASSPGLFTGNTIYF
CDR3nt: TGTGCCAGCAGCCCAGGATTGTTTACTGGAAACACCATATATTTT

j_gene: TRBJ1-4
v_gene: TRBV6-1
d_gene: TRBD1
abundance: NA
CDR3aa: CASSPNRGGDEKLFF
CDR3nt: TGTGCCAGCAGTCCAAACAGGGGAGGAGATGAAAAACTGTTTTTT

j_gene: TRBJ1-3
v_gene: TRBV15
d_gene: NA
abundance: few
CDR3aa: CATSRDQGNGNTIYF
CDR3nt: TGTGCCACCAGCAGAGATCAAGGAAATGGAAACACCATATATTTT

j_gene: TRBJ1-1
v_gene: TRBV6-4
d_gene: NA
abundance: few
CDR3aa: CASSVTENTEAFF
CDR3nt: TGTGCCAGCAGTGTTACTGAGAACACTGAAGCTTTCTTT

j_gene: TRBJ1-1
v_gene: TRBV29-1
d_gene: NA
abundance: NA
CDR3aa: CSVERSFEAFF
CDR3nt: TGCAGCGTTGAAAGGAGTTTCGAAGCTTTCTTT

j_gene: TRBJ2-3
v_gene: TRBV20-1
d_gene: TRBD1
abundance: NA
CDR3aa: CSASRQGWPDTQYF
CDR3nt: TGCAGTGCAAGCCGACAGGGTTGGCCGGATACGCAGTATTTT

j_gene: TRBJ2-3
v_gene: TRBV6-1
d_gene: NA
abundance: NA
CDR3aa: CASSPGYTSTDTQYF
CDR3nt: TGTGCCAGCAGTCCAGGGTATACTAGCACAGATACGCAGTATTTT